These 4 T cell receptor beta chains came from one sample sequenced in a study of cytomegalovirus exposure and HLA in healthy donors. The PCR was carried out with 60 Vbeta primers and 13 Jbeta primers. Sequencing was performed with immunoSEQ multiplex PCR; in TCRdb, only in-frame clones are kept and a portion is missing. Found here are 100,000 or so clones, over 75% of them singletons; the top ten hold approximately 10%. The sample taken for sequencing was PBMCs. The receptor source for this set is a man aged 40-55 years in good health and CMV-seropositive.

The V gene is TRBV29-1, the J gene TRBJ2-3; D is ambiguous. The germline CDR1 and CDR2 sequences are SQVTM and ANQGSEA. Deletions cut 6 bases from V and 4 bases from J, with 11 bases between. This CDR3 contains 12 residues. The CDR3 nucleotides read TGCAGCGTGGGCCAGGTGGCAGATACGCAGTATTTT. Its translation is CSVGQVADTQYF.

As regards this clone: Other DNA sequences within the sample encode an identical CDR3. The chain employs TRBV9 and TRBJ2-7; 8 bases agree with TRBD2. The CDR3 loop spans 15 amino acids. V lost 4 bases, J lost 2 bases, and 8 bases stayed unmatched. CDR1 and CDR2 (germline): SGDLS, YYNGEE. In DNA, the CDR3 is TGTGCCAGCAGCCCAGACGGCGGGGGGACCTACGAGCAGTACTTC. Its protein is CASSPDGGGTYEQYF.

The J gene is TRBJ1-2, the V gene TRBV5-1; perhaps TRBD1 as D (6 bases). Germline V gene lookup returns CDR1 SGHRS and CDR2 YFSETQ. V dropped 3 bases and J dropped 8 bases, with 11 bases sitting between them. This CDR3 comprises 12 residues. DNA for the CDR3: TGCGCCAGCAGCTCCGGGACATACGGCTACACCTTC. It codes for CASSSGTYGYTF.

The J gene is TRBJ1-6, the V gene TRBV4-1, with 7 bases matching TRBD1. V trimming: 7 bases; J trimming: 6 bases; junction bases outside the gene matches: 6. The CDR3 covers 14 residues. CDR1 MGHRA and CDR2 YSYEKL come from the germline V gene. CDR3 DNA: TGCGCCAGCAACCGACAGGGACTTAATTCACCCCTCCACTTT. This codes for CASNRQGLNSPLHF.